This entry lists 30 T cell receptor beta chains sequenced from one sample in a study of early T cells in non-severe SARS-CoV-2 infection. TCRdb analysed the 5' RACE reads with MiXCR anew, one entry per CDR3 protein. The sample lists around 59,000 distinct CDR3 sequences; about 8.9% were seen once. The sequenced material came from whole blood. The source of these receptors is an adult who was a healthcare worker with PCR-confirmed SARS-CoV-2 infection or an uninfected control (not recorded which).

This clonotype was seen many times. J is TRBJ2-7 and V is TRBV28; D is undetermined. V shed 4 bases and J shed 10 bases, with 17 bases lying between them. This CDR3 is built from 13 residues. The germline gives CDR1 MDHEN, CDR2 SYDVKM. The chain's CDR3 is CASSYGVVIDQYF. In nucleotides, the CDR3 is TGTGCCAGCAGTTATGGGGTGGTTATCGACCAGTACTTC.

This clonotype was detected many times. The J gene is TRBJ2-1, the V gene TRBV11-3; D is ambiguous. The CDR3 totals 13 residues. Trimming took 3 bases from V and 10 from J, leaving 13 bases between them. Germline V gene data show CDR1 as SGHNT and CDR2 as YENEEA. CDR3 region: CASSFRTPGEQFF. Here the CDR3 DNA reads TGTGCCAGCAGCTTCAGGACCCCCGGAGAGCAGTTCTTC.

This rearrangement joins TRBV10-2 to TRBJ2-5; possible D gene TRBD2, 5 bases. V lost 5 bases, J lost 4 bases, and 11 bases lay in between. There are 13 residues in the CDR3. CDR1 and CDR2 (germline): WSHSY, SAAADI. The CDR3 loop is CASSRGLGETQYF. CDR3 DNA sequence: TGCGCCAGCAGTCGAGGGTTAGGAGAGACCCAGTACTTC.

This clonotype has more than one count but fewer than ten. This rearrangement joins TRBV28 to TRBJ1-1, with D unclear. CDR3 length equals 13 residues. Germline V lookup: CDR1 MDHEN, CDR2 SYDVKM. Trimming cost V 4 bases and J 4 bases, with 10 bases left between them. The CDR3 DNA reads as TGTGCCAGCAGTTCGTCCCCAAGCACTGAAGCTTTCTTT. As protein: CASSSSPSTEAFF. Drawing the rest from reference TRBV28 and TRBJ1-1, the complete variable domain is DVKVTQSSRYLVKRTGEKVFLECVQDMDHENMFWYRQDPGLGLRLIYFSYDVKMKEKGDIPEGYSVSREKKERFSLILESASTNQTSMYLCASSSSPSTEAFFGQGTRLTVV.

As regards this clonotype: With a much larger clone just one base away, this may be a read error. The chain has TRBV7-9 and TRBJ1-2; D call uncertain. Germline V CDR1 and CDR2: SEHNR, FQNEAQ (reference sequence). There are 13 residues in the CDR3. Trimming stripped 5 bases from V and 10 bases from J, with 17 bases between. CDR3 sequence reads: CASSHAGSPDYTF. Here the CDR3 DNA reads TGTGCCAGCAGCCACGCTGGCTCCCCTGACTACACCTTC.

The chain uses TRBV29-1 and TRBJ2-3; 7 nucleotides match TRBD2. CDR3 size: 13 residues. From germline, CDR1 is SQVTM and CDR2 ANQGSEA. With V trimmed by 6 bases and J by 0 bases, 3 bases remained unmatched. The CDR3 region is CSVERDSTDTQYF. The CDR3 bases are TGCAGCGTCGAGCGGGATAGCACAGATACGCAGTATTTT.

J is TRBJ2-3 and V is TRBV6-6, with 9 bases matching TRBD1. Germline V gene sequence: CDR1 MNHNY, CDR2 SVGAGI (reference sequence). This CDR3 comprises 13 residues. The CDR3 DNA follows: TGTGCTATAAGGACAGGGGGCACAGATACGCAGTATTTT. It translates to CAIRTGGTDTQYF.

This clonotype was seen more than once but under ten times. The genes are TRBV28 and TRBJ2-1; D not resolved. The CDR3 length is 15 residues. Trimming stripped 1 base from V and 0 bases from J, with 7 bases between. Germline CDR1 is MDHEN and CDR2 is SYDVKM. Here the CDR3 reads CASSLFAYSYNEQFF. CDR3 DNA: TGTGCCAGCAGTTTATTCGCCTACTCCTACAATGAGCAGTTCTTC.

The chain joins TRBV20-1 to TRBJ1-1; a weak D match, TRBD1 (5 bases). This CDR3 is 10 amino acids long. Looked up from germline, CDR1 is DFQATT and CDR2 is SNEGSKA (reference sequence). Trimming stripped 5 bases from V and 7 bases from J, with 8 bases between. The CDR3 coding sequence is TGCAGTGCTTACAGGTTTGAAGCTTTCTTT. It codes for CSAYRFEAFF.

CDR3 residues: CSAEDPTGYNEQFF. The CDR3 DNA is TGCAGCGCCGAGGACCCAACCGGCTACAATGAGCAGTTCTTC. The chain couples TRBV29-1 to TRBJ2-1; no definite D call. CDR1 SQVTM and CDR2 ANQGSEA come from the germline V gene. CDR3 size: 14 residues. The V and J ends lost 7 bases and 3 bases respectively, with 16 bases between them.

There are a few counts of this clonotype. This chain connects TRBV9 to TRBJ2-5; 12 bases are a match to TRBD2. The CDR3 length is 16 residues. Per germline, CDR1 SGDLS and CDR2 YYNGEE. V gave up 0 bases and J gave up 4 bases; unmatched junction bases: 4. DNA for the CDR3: TGTGCCAGCAGCGTAGAGGCACTAGCGGGAGGAGAGACCCAGTACTTC. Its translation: CASSVEALAGGETQYF.

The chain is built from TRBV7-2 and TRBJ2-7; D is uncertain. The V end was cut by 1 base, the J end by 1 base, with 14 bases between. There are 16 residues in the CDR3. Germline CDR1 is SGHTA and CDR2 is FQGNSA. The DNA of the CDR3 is TGTGCCAGCAGCTTAGTCGGGCCCGCCATTTCCTACGAGCAGTACTTC. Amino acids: CASSLVGPAISYEQYF.

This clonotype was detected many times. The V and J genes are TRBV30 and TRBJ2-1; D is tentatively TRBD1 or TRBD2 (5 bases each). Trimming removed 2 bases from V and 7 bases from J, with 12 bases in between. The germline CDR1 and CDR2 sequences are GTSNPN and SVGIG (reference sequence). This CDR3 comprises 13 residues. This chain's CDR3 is CAWSWGYGNEQFF. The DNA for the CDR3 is TGTGCCTGGAGTTGGGGGTATGGGAATGAGCAGTTCTTC.

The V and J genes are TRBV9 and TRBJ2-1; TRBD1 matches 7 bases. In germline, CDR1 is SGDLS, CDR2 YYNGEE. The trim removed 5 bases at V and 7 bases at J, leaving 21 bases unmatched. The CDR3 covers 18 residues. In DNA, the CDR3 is TGTGCCAGCAGTCCCCGACAGGGCAGTATACAGGGGTTTAATGAGCAGTTCTTC. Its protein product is CASSPRQGSIQGFNEQFF.

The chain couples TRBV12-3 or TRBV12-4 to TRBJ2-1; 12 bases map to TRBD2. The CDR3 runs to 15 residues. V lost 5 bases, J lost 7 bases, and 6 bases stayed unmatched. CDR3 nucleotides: TGTGCCAGCAGTATACTAGCGGGAGGAGGGAATGAGCAGTTCTTC. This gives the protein CASSILAGGGNEQFF.

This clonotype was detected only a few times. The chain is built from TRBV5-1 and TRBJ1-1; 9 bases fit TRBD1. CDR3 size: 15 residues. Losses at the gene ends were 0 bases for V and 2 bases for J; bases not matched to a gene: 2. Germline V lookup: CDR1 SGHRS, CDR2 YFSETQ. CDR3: CASSLETGGNTEAFF. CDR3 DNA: TGCGCCAGCAGCTTGGAGACAGGGGGTAACACTGAAGCTTTCTTT.

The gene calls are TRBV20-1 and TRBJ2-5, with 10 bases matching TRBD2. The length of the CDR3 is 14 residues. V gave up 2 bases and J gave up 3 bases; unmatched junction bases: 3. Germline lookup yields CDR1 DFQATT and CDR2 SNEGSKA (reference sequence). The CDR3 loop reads CSARSLAGEETQYF. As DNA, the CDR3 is TGCAGTGCTAGAAGCCTAGCGGGGGAAGAGACCCAGTACTTC.

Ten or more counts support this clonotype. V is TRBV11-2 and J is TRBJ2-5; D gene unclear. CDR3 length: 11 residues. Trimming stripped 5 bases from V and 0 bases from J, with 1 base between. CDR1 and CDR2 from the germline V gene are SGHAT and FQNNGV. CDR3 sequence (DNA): TGTGCCAGCAGCAACCAAGAGACCCAGTACTTC. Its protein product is CASSNQETQYF.

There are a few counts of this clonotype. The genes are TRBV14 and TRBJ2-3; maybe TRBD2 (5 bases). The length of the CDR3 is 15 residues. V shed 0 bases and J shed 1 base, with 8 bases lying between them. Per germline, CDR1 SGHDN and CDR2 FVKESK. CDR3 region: CASSQEEVGTDTQYF. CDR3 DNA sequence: TGTGCCAGCAGCCAAGAGGAGGTGGGCACAGATACGCAGTATTTT.

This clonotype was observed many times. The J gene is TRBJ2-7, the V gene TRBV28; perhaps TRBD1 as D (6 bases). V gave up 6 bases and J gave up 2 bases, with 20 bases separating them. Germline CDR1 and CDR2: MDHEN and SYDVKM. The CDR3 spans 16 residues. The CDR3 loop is CASRHRQEYPPYEQYF. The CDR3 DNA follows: TGTGCCAGCAGACACAGACAGGAGTATCCCCCCTACGAGCAGTACTTC.

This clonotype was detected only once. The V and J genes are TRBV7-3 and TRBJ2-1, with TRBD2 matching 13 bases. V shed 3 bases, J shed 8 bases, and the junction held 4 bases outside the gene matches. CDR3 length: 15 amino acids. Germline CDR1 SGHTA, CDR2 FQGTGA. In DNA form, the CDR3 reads TGTGCCAGCAGCTTCCGGACTAGCGGGAGAGATGAGCAGTTCTTC. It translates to CASSFRTSGRDEQFF.

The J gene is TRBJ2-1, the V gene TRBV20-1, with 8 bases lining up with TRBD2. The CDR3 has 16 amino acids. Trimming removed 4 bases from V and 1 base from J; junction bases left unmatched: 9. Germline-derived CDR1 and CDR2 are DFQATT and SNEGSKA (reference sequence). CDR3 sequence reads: CSATPTSVTSYNEQFF. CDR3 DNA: TGCAGTGCTACCCCGACTAGCGTGACTTCCTACAATGAGCAGTTCTTC.

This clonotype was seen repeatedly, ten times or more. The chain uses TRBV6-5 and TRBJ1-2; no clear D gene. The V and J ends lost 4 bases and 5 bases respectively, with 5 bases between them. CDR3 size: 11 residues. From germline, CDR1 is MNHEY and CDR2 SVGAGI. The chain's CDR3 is CASSSKYGYTF. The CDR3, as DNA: TGTGCCAGCAGTTCAAAGTATGGCTACACCTTC.

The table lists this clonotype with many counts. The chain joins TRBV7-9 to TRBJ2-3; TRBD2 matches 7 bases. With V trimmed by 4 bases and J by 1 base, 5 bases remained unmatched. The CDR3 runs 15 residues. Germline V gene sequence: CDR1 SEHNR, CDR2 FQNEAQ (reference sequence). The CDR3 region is CASSSPGLRTDTQYF. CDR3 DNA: TGTGCCAGCAGCTCACCGGGACTACGCACAGATACGCAGTATTTT.

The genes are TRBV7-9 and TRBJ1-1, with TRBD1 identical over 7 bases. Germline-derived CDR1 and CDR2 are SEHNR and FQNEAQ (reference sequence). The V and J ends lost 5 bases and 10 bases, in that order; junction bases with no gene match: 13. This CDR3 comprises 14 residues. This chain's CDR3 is CASSLDDRALGAFF. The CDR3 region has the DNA TGTGCCAGCAGCCTGGACGACAGGGCTCTAGGAGCTTTCTTT.

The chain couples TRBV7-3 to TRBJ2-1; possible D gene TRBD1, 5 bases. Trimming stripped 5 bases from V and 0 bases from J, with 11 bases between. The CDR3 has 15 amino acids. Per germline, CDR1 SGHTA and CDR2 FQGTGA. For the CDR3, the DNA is TGTGCCAGCAGCCTACAGGTTAGCTCCTACAATGAGCAGTTCTTC. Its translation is CASSLQVSSYNEQFF.

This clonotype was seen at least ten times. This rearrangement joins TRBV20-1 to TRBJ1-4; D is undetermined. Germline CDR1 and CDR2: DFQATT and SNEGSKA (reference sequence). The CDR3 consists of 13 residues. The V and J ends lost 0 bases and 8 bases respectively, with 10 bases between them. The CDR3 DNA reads TGCAGTGCTAGAGAGTCACAGAGAGAAAAACTGTTTTTT. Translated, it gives CSARESQREKLFF.

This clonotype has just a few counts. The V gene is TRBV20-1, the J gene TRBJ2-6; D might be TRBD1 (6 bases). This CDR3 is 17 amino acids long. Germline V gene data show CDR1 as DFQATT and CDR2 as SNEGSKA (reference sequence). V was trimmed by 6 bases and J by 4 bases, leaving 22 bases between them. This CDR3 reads CSAPMLQGALGANVLTF. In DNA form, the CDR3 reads TGCAGTGCCCCCATGTTACAGGGAGCTCTGGGGGCCAACGTCCTGACTTTC.

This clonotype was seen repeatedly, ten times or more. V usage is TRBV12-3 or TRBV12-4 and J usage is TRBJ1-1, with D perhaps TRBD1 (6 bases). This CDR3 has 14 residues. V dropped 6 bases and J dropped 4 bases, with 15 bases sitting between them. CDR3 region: CASRFTDSFTEAFF. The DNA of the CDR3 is TGTGCCAGCAGGTTTACGGACAGTTTCACTGAAGCTTTCTTT.

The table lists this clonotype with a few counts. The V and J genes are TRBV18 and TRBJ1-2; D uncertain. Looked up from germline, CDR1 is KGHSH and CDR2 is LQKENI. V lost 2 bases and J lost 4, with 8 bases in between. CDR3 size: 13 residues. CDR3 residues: CASSPGRGYGYTF. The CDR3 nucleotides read TGTGCCAGCTCACCAGGCCGGGGCTATGGCTACACCTTC.